The clone carrying this T cell receptor (beta chain) was detected once. Its antigen is undetermined. This specimen comes from a study of tumor-infiltrating lymphocytes in localized non-small cell lung cancer. Repertoires were generated with immunoSEQ multiplex PCR, while TCRdb's copy carries only in-frame clones and drops some. The sample includes some 6,000 clones, around 81% of them seen just once. Overall study findings and caveats: Technical variation could not be separated from intratumor heterogeneity here. Recurrence-free survival showed no association with tumor T-cell fraction.

V shed 2 bases and J shed 5 bases, with 10 bases lying between them. Germline loops: CDR1 GTSNPN, CDR2 SVGIG (reference sequence). This CDR3 is built from 13 residues. The chain links TRBV30 to TRBJ1-5, with D possibly being TRBD1 (5 bases). The TCR sequence derives from a human donor with non-small cell lung cancer. Sequences were obtained from lung tumor tissue. CDR3 nucleotide sequence: TGTGCCTGGAGTACGGGGGGGGATCAGCCCCAGCATTTT. This encodes CAWSTGGDQPQHF.